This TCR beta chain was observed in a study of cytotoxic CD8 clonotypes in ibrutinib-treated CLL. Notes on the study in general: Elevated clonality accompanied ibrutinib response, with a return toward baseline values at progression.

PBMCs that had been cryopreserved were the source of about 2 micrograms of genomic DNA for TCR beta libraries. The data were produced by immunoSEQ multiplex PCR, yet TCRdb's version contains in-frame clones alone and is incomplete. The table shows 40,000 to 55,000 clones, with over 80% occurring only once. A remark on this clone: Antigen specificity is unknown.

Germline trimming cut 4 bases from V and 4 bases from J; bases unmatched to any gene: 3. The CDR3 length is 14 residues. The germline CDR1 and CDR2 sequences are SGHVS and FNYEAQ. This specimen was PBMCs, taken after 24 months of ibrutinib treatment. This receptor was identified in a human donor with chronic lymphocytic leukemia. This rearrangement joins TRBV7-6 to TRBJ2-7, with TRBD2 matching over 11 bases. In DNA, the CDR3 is TGTGCCAGCAGCTCGGGACTAGCGGCTTACGAGCAGTACTTC. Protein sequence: CASSSGLAAYEQYF.